This T cell receptor (beta chain) was sequenced in a study of blood T cell repertoires in COVID-19. Study at large: Both acute and convalescent COVID-19 samples were obtained from the United States, Italy and Spain.

This clone was recorded only once. In the source study's methods: Amplification of reference gene primers was used by the study to estimate nucleated cell counts. TCRdb's table, derived via immunoSEQ multiplex PCR, lists solely in-frame clones and lacks some. The DNA gave D and trimming, while V, J and clone size come from that table. The data hold tens of thousands of clones, with around 85% observed a single time. With 2 bases clipped from V and 3 bases from J, the junction kept 3 bases outside the gene matches. This CDR3 comprises 15 residues. Germline CDR1 reads SGDLS; CDR2 reads YYNGEE. This TCR came from a human donor in a cohort sampled during active COVID-19. The donor label of this sample is uncertain. The sample comprised peripheral blood. V is TRBV9 and J is TRBJ1-5; 9 positions agree with TRBD1. CDR3 residues: CASSVTGGVNQPQHF. The CDR3 DNA reads as TGTGCCAGCAGCGTTACAGGGGGCGTCAATCAGCCCCAGCATTTT.